The clone carrying this T cell receptor beta chain came up a few times. Data came from immunoSEQ multiplex PCR; TCRdb stores just in-frame clones and leaves some out. This table holds 35,000 to 55,000 clones, 75% to 95% found once. CDR3 length equals 16 residues. In germline, CDR1 is MNHNY, CDR2 SVGAGI (reference sequence). The V end was cut by 6 bases, the J end by 5 bases, with 17 bases between. The record originates from a study of T cell changes during pregnancy in multiple sclerosis. The chain employs TRBV6-6 and TRBJ1-6; D is unclear. Material: CD4+ T cells from peripheral blood mononuclear cells, obtained before pregnancy. The receptor was derived from a female donor with multiple sclerosis, enrolled in a pregnancy study. CDR3 DNA sequence: TGTGCCAGCAGCCCCGGGGAGCGGATCAATAATTCACCCCTCCACTTT. Amino acid sequence: CASSPGERINNSPLHF.